This TCR beta chain was captured in a study of CD8 T cells in ankylosing spondylitis. Study conclusions and caveats: Prior literature has documented some motif variants in synovial fluid and blood from reactive arthritis. Characteristic of ankylosing spondylitis blood, it appeared, was a TCR beta motif comprising 7 to 9 highly homologous variants.

One entry per CDR3 protein results from TCRdb running MiXCR on the 5' RACE reads. The table records roughly 700,000 distinct CDR3 sequences, about 20% of them present only once. This CDR3 spans 14 amino acids. V was pared by 1 base and J by 6 bases, with 12 bases between. The germline gives CDR1 SGHVS, CDR2 FQNEAQ. This clonotype showed up just a few times. Its antigen is still unknown. The receptor's source is a male donor with ankylosing spondylitis. The chain links TRBV7-8 to TRBJ1-2; D ambiguous. The material sequenced was blood, either unsorted or a sorted T cell fraction (not recorded which). The chain's CDR3 is CASSLGPRRDGYTF. The CDR3 DNA sequence: TGTGCCAGCAGCTTAGGTCCCCGGCGAGATGGCTACACCTTC.